This TCR beta chain was observed in a study of T cell responses to AZD1222 COVID-19 vaccine. Profiled with immunoSEQ multiplex PCR; TCRdb holds only in-frame clones, not every one. There are roughly 100,000 clones in the sample; approximately 86% occur only once, and over 1.2% lies in the top ten. The CDR3 contains 14 residues. V shed 4 bases, J shed 7 bases, and the junction held 3 bases outside the gene matches. CDR1 is SGHNT, CDR2 YYREEE, per germline (reference sequence). This clone was recorded once. This TCR was sampled from an adult in good health. The sample here was peripheral blood, taken on day 0 of AZD1222 vaccination. The J gene is TRBJ1-6, the V gene TRBV5-4, with 9 bases fitting TRBD1. This chain's CDR3 is CASSRTGENSPLHF. CDR3 nucleotide sequence: TGTGCCAGCAGCCGGACAGGGGAAAATTCACCCCTCCACTTT.